The rows below give T cell receptor beta chains drawn from one sample of a study of blood T cell repertoires in COVID-19. Assay: immunoSEQ multiplex PCR; the TCRdb copy retains only in-frame clones and omits some. Found here are about 93,000 clones, 90% of them singletons; the top ten hold approximately 1.5%. The sample taken for sequencing was peripheral blood. These TCRs come from a human donor with active COVID-19. The donor label of this sample is uncertain. The CDR3 runs from the conserved cysteine through the conserved F or W. Fields, in order: D gene, CDR3 length, J gene, clone size, V gene, CDR3 protein, CDR3 DNA. A D gene is named only where the DNA matches it firmly. A row's size may be missing; if present it is once, few, many or a size class.

TRBD2 | 15 | TRBJ2-1 | NA | TRBV2 | CASSAGLAGYNEQFF | TGTGCCAGCAGTGCGGGACTAGCGGGCTACAATGAGCAGTTCTTC
NA | 13 | TRBJ2-2 | NA | TRBV11-2 | CASSFTNTGELFF | TGTGCCAGCAGCTTTACGAACACCGGGGAGCTGTTTTTT
TRBD1 | 15 | TRBJ1-6 | NA | TRBV30 | CAWRTDRGHNSPLHF | TGTGCCTGGAGAACGGACAGGGGGCATAATTCACCCCTCCACTTT
NA | 12 | TRBJ2-7 | NA | TRBV6-2/TRBV6-3 | CASSYLGGEQYF | TGTGCCAGCAGTTACCTGGGCGGGGAGCAGTACTTC
NA | 13 | TRBJ1-2 | NA | TRBV3-1/TRBV3-2 | CASSLVGLGGYTF | TGTGCCAGCAGCCTCGTTGGTCTCGGTGGCTACACCTTC
TRBD1 | 17 | TRBJ2-6 | NA | TRBV5-6 | CASNQGVRASGANVLTF | TGTGCCAGCAACCAGGGGGTCAGGGCCTCTGGGGCCAACGTCCTGACTTTC
NA | 15 | TRBJ2-2 | NA | TRBV6-6 | CASTSTAANTGELFF | TGTGCCAGCACTTCGACAGCCGCGAACACCGGGGAGCTGTTTTTT
NA | 16 | TRBJ2-5 | NA | TRBV27 | CASSLNYLKLRETQYF | TGTGCCAGCAGTTTAAACTATCTCAAGCTCCGAGAGACCCAGTACTTC
NA | 16 | TRBJ1-2 | NA | TRBV3-1/TRBV3-2 | CASSQDSSGAPDGYTF | TGTGCCAGCAGCCAAGATAGCAGCGGGGCACCAGATGGCTACACCTTC
TRBD1 | 16 | TRBJ1-4 | NA | TRBV4-1 | CASSQRTGGAGEKLFF | TGCGCCAGCAGCCAGCGGACAGGGGGCGCCGGTGAAAAACTGTTTTTT
TRBD1 | 14 | TRBJ2-4 | NA | TRBV5-1 | CASSLGQTKNIQYF | TGCGCCAGCAGCCTGGGACAGACCAAAAACATTCAGTACTTC
NA | 15 | TRBJ1-1 | NA | TRBV21-1 | CASSKLGERFTEAFF | TGTGCCAGCAGCAAATTGGGTGAGAGGTTCACTGAAGCTTTCTTT
NA | 15 | TRBJ2-7 | NA | TRBV5-5 | CASSLGPGADYEQYF | TGTGCCAGCAGCTTGGGACCAGGGGCGGACTACGAGCAGTACTTC
NA | 15 | TRBJ1-1 | NA | TRBV4-3 | CASSQDHRVNTEAFF | TGCGCCAGCAGCCAAGATCACAGGGTGAACACTGAAGCTTTCTTT
NA | 16 | TRBJ1-3 | few | TRBV21-1 | CASSKAQGGPGNTIYF | TGTGCCAGCAGCAAAGCACAGGGGGGCCCTGGAAACACCATATATTTT
NA | 15 | TRBJ1-6 | NA | TRBV7-8 | CASSYPGSLNSPLHF | TGTGCCAGCAGCTATCCGGGATCCCTAAATTCACCCCTCCACTTT
TRBD1 | 15 | TRBJ2-1 | NA | TRBV4-1 | CASSQMTGPRDEQFF | TGCGCCAGCAGCCAGATGACAGGGCCGAGGGATGAGCAGTTCTTC
TRBD2 | 14 | TRBJ2-7 | NA | TRBV5-1 | CASSLAGTSGEQYF | TGCGCCAGCAGCTTGGCCGGGACTAGCGGTGAGCAGTACTTC
NA | 14 | TRBJ1-2 | NA | TRBV6-1 | CASSEAGEGYGYTF | TGTGCCAGCAGTGAAGCAGGGGAGGGCTATGGCTACACCTTC
NA | 15 | TRBJ2-1 | NA | TRBV11-2 | CASSSSTSGSNEQFF | TGTGCCAGCAGCTCCTCGACTTCAGGGTCCAATGAGCAGTTCTTC
TRBD2 | 15 | TRBJ2-1 | NA | TRBV6-2/TRBV6-3 | CASSYEGLASNEQFF | TGTGCCAGCAGTTACGAGGGACTAGCGAGCAATGAGCAGTTCTTC
NA | 15 | TRBJ2-1 | NA | TRBV6-5 | CASRISQGVRNEQFF | TGTGCCAGCAGAATATCACAGGGAGTTCGCAATGAGCAGTTCTTC
TRBD2 | 15 | TRBJ2-7 | few | TRBV5-5 | CASSLAPGGSYEQYF | TGTGCCAGCAGCTTGGCCCCGGGAGGTTCCTACGAGCAGTACTTC
TRBD1 | 16 | TRBJ1-1 | NA | TRBV4-3 | CASSHDTGTVYTEAFF | TGCGCCAGCAGCCACGATACTGGGACAGTTTACACTGAAGCTTTCTTT
NA | 16 | TRBJ1-5 | NA | TRBV19 | CASSPDSTPLNQPQHF | TGTGCCAGTAGTCCCGACTCGACGCCCCTCAATCAGCCCCAGCATTTT
NA | 14 | TRBJ1-1 | NA | TRBV18 | CASSPLGANTEAFF | TGTGCCAGCTCACCATTAGGGGCGAACACTGAAGCTTTCTTT
TRBD1 | 18 | TRBJ2-7 | NA | TRBV5-6 | CASSFGTGGPRGEYEQYF | TGTGCCAGCAGCTTCGGGACAGGGGGCCCTAGAGGGGAATACGAGCAGTACTTC
TRBD1 | 15 | TRBJ1-1 | NA | TRBV5-1 | CASSWTGIADTEAFF | TGCGCCAGCAGCTGGACAGGGATTGCGGACACTGAAGCTTTCTTT
NA | 14 | TRBJ2-7 | NA | TRBV4-2 | CASSQDLSSYEQYF | TGTGCCAGCAGCCAAGACTTGAGCTCCTACGAGCAGTACTTC
NA | 13 | TRBJ1-5 | NA | TRBV7-3 | CASSRGSNQPQHF | TGTGCCAGCAGTCGGGGGAGCAATCAGCCCCAGCATTTT
NA | 13 | TRBJ1-1 | once | TRBV7-3 | CASSLRRNTEAFF | TGTGCCAGCAGCTTAAGGAGGAACACTGAAGCTTTCTTT
TRBD1 | 15 | TRBJ2-4 | NA | TRBV27 | CASSFKTGGDGIQYF | TGTGCCAGCAGTTTCAAGACAGGGGGCGACGGCATTCAGTACTTC
NA | 13 | TRBJ1-1 | NA | TRBV6-5 | CASYSLRGTEAFF | TGTGCCAGCTACTCCTTGCGGGGCACTGAAGCTTTCTTT
NA | 14 | TRBJ1-1 | NA | TRBV6-5 | CATKGRQGNTEAFF | TGTGCCACCAAGGGGCGGCAGGGGAACACTGAAGCTTTCTTT
NA | 15 | TRBJ1-1 | NA | TRBV4-2 | CASSQWGGANTEAFF | TGTGCCAGCAGCCAATGGGGAGGGGCGAACACTGAAGCTTTCTTT
NA | 15 | TRBJ2-7 | NA | TRBV9 | CASSVEPNPTGEQYF | TGTGCCAGCAGCGTAGAACCAAATCCTACGGGCGAGCAGTACTTC
TRBD1 | 15 | TRBJ1-2 | NA | TRBV19 | CASSVLDRGLYGYTF | TGTGCCAGTAGTGTCCTGGACAGGGGGCTCTATGGCTACACCTTC
TRBD1 | 15 | TRBJ1-2 | NA | TRBV4-2 | CASSSGQGGGYGYTF | TGTGCCAGCAGTTCCGGACAGGGAGGCGGCTATGGCTACACCTTC
TRBD1 | 14 | TRBJ1-1 | NA | TRBV9 | CASSGLTGGGEAFF | TGTGCCAGCAGCGGACTAACAGGGGGCGGTGAAGCTTTCTTT
NA | 14 | TRBJ2-7 | NA | TRBV4-3 | CASSFRLSSYEQYF | TGCGCCAGCAGCTTCAGGTTGTCGTCCTACGAGCAGTACTTC
NA | 17 | TRBJ1-3 | NA | TRBV9 | CASSVDDGGISGNTIYF | TGTGCCAGCAGCGTAGATGATGGGGGCATCTCTGGAAACACCATATATTTT